The clone carrying this T cell receptor (beta chain) has at least ten counts. No antigen is known for it. This entry is derived from a study of glioma-infiltrating T cells. The germline V gene has CDR1 SNHLY and CDR2 FYNNEI. The CDR3 covers 12 residues. The V and J ends lost 6 bases and 4 bases respectively, with 8 bases between them. Study-level points and caveats: CDR3 overlap between tissue and blood was very small.

Using RNA template, CDR3s of TCR alpha and beta were amplified with iRepertoire arm-PCR. One-step reverse transcription and amplification started from roughly 100-400 ng of tissue mRNA or PBMC total RNA. TCRdb reanalysed the multiplex PCR reads using MiXCR and keeps one entry per CDR3 protein. The table has about 180,000 distinct CDR3 sequences, under 55% seen once. The sequence was obtained from a human donor with low-grade glioma or glioblastoma, undergoing nonglioma brain surgery, or in good health (not recorded which). V and J are TRBV2 and TRBJ2-3; no reliable D call. Sequencing was done on a sample of glioma tissue, nonneoplastic brain tissue, or PBMCs (not recorded which). As DNA, the CDR3 is TGTGCCAGCAGGCAGAGCCCAGATACGCAGTATTTT. Protein: CASRQSPDTQYF.